The following is a TCR beta chain sequence with its context. Its cognate antigen is unknown. This sample is part of a study of cytomegalovirus exposure and HLA in healthy donors. Study observations and caveats: Later genetic work tied a missense DCLRE1C variant to beta-chain V and J trimming. Available immune exposure information covered CMV serostatus only. Per published reports, the classifier diagnosed cytomegalovirus status with high specificity and sensitivity.

Germline V gene data show CDR1 as MNHNS and CDR2 as SASEGT. V shed 2 bases, J shed 2 bases, and the junction held 3 bases outside the gene matches. CDR3 length: 15 residues. The PCR used 60 Vbeta and 13 Jbeta primers. Here immunoSEQ multiplex PCR was the method, and the copy in TCRdb shows in-frame clones only, minus some. Here the sample spans some 140,000 clones, about 74% being singletons. The source of this sequence is a woman aged 40 to 55 in good health and CMV-seronegative. The sample comprised PBMCs. The rearrangement uses TRBV6-1 and TRBJ1-5, with 7 bases matching TRBD1. This CDR3 reads CASSELDRGNQPQHF. CDR3 DNA: TGTGCCAGCAGTGAACTTGACAGGGGCAATCAGCCCCAGCATTTT.